This TCR beta chain was identified in a study of cytomegalovirus exposure and HLA in healthy donors. Sequencing was performed with immunoSEQ multiplex PCR; in TCRdb, only in-frame clones are kept and a portion is missing. The sample lists over 250,000 clones; approximately 86% were seen once. The CDR3 runs to 16 residues. CDR1 and CDR2 (germline): SEHNR, FQNEAQ (reference sequence). V dropped 8 bases and J dropped 0 bases, with 16 bases sitting between them. The chain links TRBV7-9 to TRBJ1-4, with D possibly being TRBD1 (6 bases). The TCR comes from a woman aged 18-30 years in good health and CMV-seronegative. The sample comprised PBMCs. CDR3 residues: CASQLGQSATNEKLFF. DNA of the CDR3: TGTGCCAGCCAGCTAGGACAGTCCGCAACTAATGAAAAACTGTTTTTT.